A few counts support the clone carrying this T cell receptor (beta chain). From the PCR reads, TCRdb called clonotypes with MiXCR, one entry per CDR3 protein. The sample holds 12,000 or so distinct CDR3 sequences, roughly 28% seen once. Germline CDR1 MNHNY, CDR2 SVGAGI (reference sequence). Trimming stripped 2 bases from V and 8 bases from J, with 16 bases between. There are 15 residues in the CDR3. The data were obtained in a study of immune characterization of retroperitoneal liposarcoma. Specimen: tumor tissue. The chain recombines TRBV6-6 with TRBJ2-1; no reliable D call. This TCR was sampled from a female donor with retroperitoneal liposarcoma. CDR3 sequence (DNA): TGTGCCAGCAGTTACCGCGTGGTCCCCGGAGATGAGCAGTTCTTC. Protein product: CASSYRVVPGDEQFF.